These 30 T cell receptor beta chains originate from one sample sequenced in a study of molecular identifiers for immune sequencing clone quantification. TCRdb re-derived calls from the PCR reads in MiXCR, one entry per CDR3 protein. The profile shows over 70,000 distinct CDR3 sequences, around 27% of them singletons. The source material was naive CD8+ T cells from blood, with Jurkat cell RNA spiked in. As for subset: FACS-sorted CD8+CD4-CCR7+CD45RA+ naive T cells. The receptors shown here come from a human donor in good health. Some libraries in this study had Jurkat cell RNA spiked in.

This clonotype has just a few counts. The CDR3 here is CASSYKGGGPGELFF. The DNA for the CDR3 is TGTGCCAGCAGTTATAAAGGGGGGGGGCCCGGGGAGCTGTTTTTT. The rearrangement uses TRBV6-5 and TRBJ2-2; D possibly corresponds to TRBD2 (7 bases). CDR1 and CDR2 (germline): MNHEY, SVGAGI. Trimming took off 3 bases at V and 6 bases at J, with 14 bases between the two ends. CDR3 length equals 15 residues.

This chain joins TRBV12-3 or TRBV12-4 and TRBJ2-1; D not resolved. The ends were cut back, 3 bases at V and 8 bases at J, with 8 bases in the middle. CDR3 length: 12 amino acids. The CDR3 coding sequence is TGTGCCAGCAGTTTCCCCGTGGATGAGCAGTTCTTC. Residues: CASSFPVDEQFF.

This clonotype was counted ten times or more. The V call is TRBV28, the J call TRBJ1-1; weak D call: TRBD1 (5 bases). This CDR3 comprises 11 residues. Germline CDR1 and CDR2: MDHEN and SYDVKM. Trimming took 8 bases from V and 3 from J, leaving 7 bases between them. CDR3 sequence reads: CASRGYTEAFF. The DNA of the CDR3 is TGTGCCAGCCGGGGGTACACTGAAGCTTTCTTT.

This clonotype has at least ten counts. This rearrangement joins TRBV7-9 to TRBJ1-1; possible D gene TRBD1, 5 bases. This CDR3 has 17 amino acids. With 5 bases removed from V and 8 bases from J, the gap between germline ends came to 27 bases. The V gene's germline CDR1 is SEHNR and CDR2 FQNEAQ (reference sequence). The CDR3 region has the DNA TGTGCCAGCAGCGATCCCGATCGAGAGGGGCCGACCATCGAAGCTTTCTTT. As protein: CASSDPDREGPTIEAFF.

V usage is TRBV19 and J usage is TRBJ2-7, with 8 bases lining up with TRBD2. Germline CDR1 is LNHDA and CDR2 is SQIVND (reference sequence). The CDR3 loop spans 14 amino acids. V dropped 5 bases and J dropped 2; count of bases not matched to a gene: 5. This CDR3 is CASSFSGGAYEQYF. The CDR3, as DNA: TGTGCCAGTAGTTTCTCGGGAGGGGCCTACGAGCAGTACTTC. The variable domain in full, with the rest retrieved from reference TRBV19 and TRBJ2-7, is DGGITQSPKYLFRKEGQNVTLSCEQNLNHDAMYWYRQDPGQGLRLIYYSQIVNDFQKGDIAEGYSVSREKKESFPLTVTSAQKNPTAFYLCASSFSGGAYEQYFGPGTRLTVT.

As regards this clonotype: A much bigger clone sits one base away, suggesting this may be a read error. The V gene is TRBV6-2 or TRBV6-3, the J gene TRBJ1-4; no firm D call. This CDR3 comprises 11 residues. Germline V gene sequence: CDR1 MNHEY, CDR2 SVGEGT. The CDR3 nucleotides read TGTGCCCGCAGTTACGATGAAAAACTGTTTTTT. The encoded protein is CARSYDEKLFF.

As concerns this clonotype: A much larger clone is a single base away; this may be a read error. V and J are TRBV6-1 and TRBJ2-3, with 9 nucleotides matching TRBD2. Germline V gene sequence: CDR1 MNHNS, CDR2 SASEGT. The length of the CDR3 is 18 residues. Written as DNA, the CDR3 is TGTGCCAGCAGTGAAGCCTTCAGGGGAGCGGGGGGCACAGATACGCGGTATTTT. It encodes CASSEAFRGAGGTDTRYF.

In regard to this clonotype: Given the absence of the conserved phenylalanine or tryptophan at the CDR3 end, a read error is likely. The chain couples TRBV27 to TRBJ2-3, with D perhaps matching TRBD1 (5 bases). Trimming left V 3 bases short and J 0 bases short, with 13 bases between. The CDR3 runs 16 residues. Per germline, CDR1 MNHEY and CDR2 SMNVEV (reference sequence). CDR3 protein: CASSLPPSGSTDTQYL. DNA of the CDR3: TGTGCCAGCAGTTTGCCCCCCTCAGGGAGCACAGATACGCAGTATCTT.

This clonotype has at least ten counts. This rearrangement joins TRBV4-1 to TRBJ1-5, with D perhaps matching TRBD1 (6 bases). The V end was cut by 3 bases, the J end by 7 bases, with 16 bases between. CDR3 length equals 15 residues. The V gene's germline CDR1 is MGHRA and CDR2 YSYEKL. The CDR3 DNA sequence: TGCGCCAGCAGCCAGCTGGGAGGAGGGGGGCAGCCCCAGCATTTT. Translating it yields CASSQLGGGGQPQHF.

The V call is TRBV29-1, the J call TRBJ2-2, with D unresolved. V was trimmed by 5 bases and J by 5 bases, leaving 9 bases between them. This CDR3 has 12 residues. Looked up from germline, CDR1 is SQVTM and CDR2 is ANQGSEA. The CDR3 nucleotides are TGCAGCGTTAATATGGGAACCGGGGAGCTGTTTTTT. Protein product: CSVNMGTGELFF.

At least ten counts were recorded for this clonotype. This chain's CDR3 is CASSRVTDSSYEQYF. The DNA for the CDR3 is TGTGCCAGCAGCCGAGTAACGGACAGCTCCTACGAGCAGTACTTC. The chain joins TRBV7-9 to TRBJ2-7; D is possibly TRBD1 (6 bases). Germline-derived CDR1 and CDR2 are SEHNR and FQNEAQ (reference sequence). The CDR3 length is 15 residues. The V end was cut by 5 bases, the J end by 0 bases, with 14 bases between.

In this sample, this clonotype turned up many times. The V gene is TRBV4-3, the J gene TRBJ2-1; 8 bases are shared with TRBD2. CDR1 LGHNA and CDR2 YSLEER come from the germline V gene. Trimming took 0 bases from V and 9 from J; bases not matched to a gene: 7. The CDR3 is made up of 15 amino acids. DNA of the CDR3: TGCGCCAGCAGCCAAGATTACGGGACTAGAAGTGAGCAGTTCTTC. Translating it yields CASSQDYGTRSEQFF.

This clonotype was detected many times. The V gene is TRBV28, the J gene TRBJ2-2; D gene uncertain. The V end was cut by 3 bases, the J end by 4 bases, with 9 bases between. The germline V gene has CDR1 MDHEN and CDR2 SYDVKM. The CDR3 is 14 residues long. The CDR3 region is CASSFSETTGELFF. The CDR3 DNA follows: TGTGCCAGCAGTTTCTCGGAAACCACCGGGGAGCTGTTTTTT.

This clonotype was seen many times. V usage is TRBV5-4 and J usage is TRBJ2-7; D might be TRBD1 (6 bases). CDR3 length: 13 amino acids. CDR1 is SGHNT, CDR2 YYREEE, per germline (reference sequence). V was cut by 3 bases and J by 2 bases, with 9 bases left in between. CDR3 sequence (DNA): TGTGCCAGCAGCTCCTACAGGGCCTACGAGCAGTACTTC. This codes for CASSSYRAYEQYF.

This clonotype has more than one count but fewer than ten. V and J are TRBV13 and TRBJ1-1; D not certain. V was pared by 5 bases and J by 11 bases, with 18 bases between. The length of the CDR3 is 13 residues. Per the germline V gene, CDR1 is PRHDT and CDR2 is FYEKMQ (reference sequence). The CDR3 DNA follows: TGTGCCAGCAGCCAAGGGCGCTCCGGACGGGCTTTCTTT. It encodes CASSQGRSGRAFF.

This clonotype was counted many times. The chain uses TRBV7-9 and TRBJ1-5; TRBD1 is a possible D gene (5 bases). Germline assignment: CDR1 SEHNR and CDR2 FQNEAQ (reference sequence). This CDR3 spans 14 amino acids. V was pared by 1 base and J by 6 bases, with 10 bases between. DNA for the CDR3: TGTGCCAGCAGCTTAGAAGGGGCTGTTCAGCCCCAGCATTTT. It translates to CASSLEGAVQPQHF.

This clonotype is a singleton in its sample. A single base separates this from a much larger clone, so it may be a read error. The chain has TRBV3-1 and TRBJ2-3, with a tentative D call TRBD2 (7 bases). Germline V gives CDR1 LGHDT, CDR2 YNNKEL (reference sequence). Trimming took off 1 base at V and 0 bases at J, with 11 bases between the two ends. This CDR3 contains 16 residues. The DNA for the CDR3 is TGTGCCAGCAGCCAAGTGGCGGGGGCGAGCACAGATACGCAGTATTTT. This encodes CASSQVAGASTDTQYF.

The table lists this clonotype with a few counts. This chain connects TRBV9 to TRBJ1-1, with TRBD1 as a possible D gene (6 bases). Germline CDR1 SGDLS, CDR2 YYNGEE. The V end was cut by 4 bases, the J end by 4 bases, with 17 bases between. This CDR3 has 15 residues. Here the CDR3 DNA reads TGTGCCAGCAGCTATACCACAGGGTTGGGCACTGAAGCTTTCTTT. Translation: CASSYTTGLGTEAFF.

This clonotype was picked up a small number of times. This chain links TRBV30 with TRBJ2-1; 7 bases agree with TRBD1. CDR3 size: 13 residues. Germline V gene sequence: CDR1 GTSNPN, CDR2 SVGIG (reference sequence). J was trimmed by 5 bases and V by 5 bases; bases with no gene match: 6. The CDR3 reads CAWGTVTNNEQFF. The CDR3 DNA reads TGTGCCTGGGGGACAGTCACCAACAATGAGCAGTTCTTC.

The chain is built from TRBV6-1 and TRBJ2-2; tentatively, D is TRBD1 (6 bases). Trimming cost V 0 bases and J 5 bases, with 16 bases left between them. Germline CDR1 MNHNS, CDR2 SASEGT. The CDR3 is 17 residues long. In nucleotides, the CDR3 is TGTGCCAGCAGTGAAGCTCCAGGGGAATGGGGGACCGGGGAGCTGTTTTTT. Translated, it gives CASSEAPGEWGTGELFF.

Regarding this clonotype: This sequence may be a read error, since a much larger clone differs from it by one base. The V gene is TRBV4-3, the J gene TRBJ1-5; possibly TRBD1 for D (6 bases). Germline V CDR1 and CDR2: LGHNA, YSLEER. There are 14 residues in the CDR3. The CDR3 loop is CASSQATGNQPQRF. The CDR3, as DNA: TGCGCCAGCAGCCAAGCGACAGGCAATCAGCCCCAGCGTTTT.

This clonotype was detected only a few times. V is TRBV11-2 and J is TRBJ2-7, with 12 bases lining up with TRBD1. The CDR3 spans 16 residues. V dropped 4 bases and J dropped 5; count of bases not matched to a gene: 9. CDR1 is SGHAT and CDR2 is FQNNGV in the germline V gene. CDR3: CASSSSWGDRGHEQYF. The DNA for the CDR3 is TGTGCCAGCAGCTCGTCGTGGGGGGACAGGGGGCACGAGCAGTACTTC.

There are a few counts of this clonotype. The genes are TRBV27 and TRBJ2-5, with 10 bases matching TRBD2. The CDR3 has 15 amino acids. V gave up 4 bases and J gave up 3 bases; unmatched junction bases: 5. Germline CDR1 and CDR2: MNHEY and SMNVEV (reference sequence). CDR3 DNA: TGTGCCAGCAGTTCATTAGCGGGGGGTGAAGAGACCCAGTACTTC. It encodes CASSSLAGGEETQYF.

This clonotype was seen more than once but under ten times. This sequence joins TRBV11-2 and TRBJ2-1, with D possibly matching TRBD2 (6 bases). Trimming left V 10 bases short and J 1 base short, with 20 bases between. The germline CDR1 and CDR2 sequences are SGHAT and FQNNGV. The length of the CDR3 is 16 residues. The CDR3 is CATTGLPFESYNEQFF. The CDR3 region has the DNA TGTGCCACCACGGGACTCCCTTTTGAATCCTACAATGAGCAGTTCTTC.

A note on this clonotype: A read error is possible here, since a much larger clone lies one base away. The final CDR3 position lacks the conserved phenylalanine or tryptophan, pointing to a likely read error. The chain carries TRBV12-3 or TRBV12-4 and TRBJ2-5; 9 bases match TRBD2. Unmatched junction bases numbered 15, after V lost 3 bases and J lost 10 bases. The CDR3 spans 16 residues. The CDR3 loop is CASSFGSGGQFQVQYL. Written as DNA, the CDR3 is TGTGCCAGCAGTTTCGGTAGCGGGGGCCAATTTCAGGTCCAGTACTTG.

This clonotype appeared a few times. The chain couples TRBV11-2 to TRBJ2-3; D remains ambiguous. V was clipped by 5 bases and J by 4 bases, with 22 bases between them. The CDR3 sequence is 17 residues long. Germline loops: CDR1 SGHAT, CDR2 FQNNGV. This chain's CDR3 is CASSLSPSSKSPDTQYF. As DNA, the CDR3 is TGTGCCAGCAGCCTCTCTCCCAGTAGTAAGAGCCCAGATACGCAGTATTTT.

This clonotype was counted ten times or more. The V gene is TRBV2, the J gene TRBJ2-2; no clear D gene. The CDR3 has 15 amino acids. Germline V CDR1 and CDR2: SNHLY, FYNNEI. Between the trimmed V and J ends, which lost 5 bases and 5 bases, there was a span of 15 bases. In DNA form, the CDR3 reads TGTGCCAGCAGTCCCCCTAGGATGACAACCGGGGAGCTGTTTTTT. Translation: CASSPPRMTTGELFF.

A note on this clonotype: A much larger clone lies a single base off, so this may be a read error. This chain links TRBV29-1 with TRBJ1-1; D unclear. CDR1 SQVTM and CDR2 ANQGSEA come from the germline V gene. The CDR3 runs to 13 residues. V was pared by 3 bases and J by 3 bases, with 11 bases between. CDR3 in amino acids: CSVDMGMHTEAFF. The CDR3 nucleotides are TGCAGCGTTGATATGGGAATGCACACTGAAGCTTTCTTT.

This chain uses TRBV7-2 with TRBJ2-7; weak D call: TRBD2 (5 bases). CDR3 size: 15 residues. Trimming stripped 5 bases from V and 2 bases from J, with 16 bases between. Germline V lookup: CDR1 SGHTA, CDR2 FQGNSA. CDR3 in DNA: TGTGCCAGCAGCATTGACGGGAACCCCCCCTACGAGCAGTACTTC. It translates to CASSIDGNPPYEQYF. The full variable domain, its missing parts supplied by reference TRBV7-2 and TRBJ2-7, is GAGVSQSPSNKVTEKGKDVELRCDPISGHTALYWYRQSLGQGLEFLIYFQGNSAPDKSGLPSDRFSAERTGGSVSTLTIQRTQQEDSAVYLCASSIDGNPPYEQYFGPGTRLTVT.

For the CDR3, the DNA is TGTGCCAGCAGCGAAGGCAACAATCAGCCCCAGCATTTT. Translating it yields CASSEGNNQPQHF. The chain is built from TRBV27 and TRBJ1-5; D uncertain. Trimming removed 6 bases at V and 3 bases at J, with 9 bases between. This CDR3 is 13 amino acids long. Germline V lookup: CDR1 MNHEY, CDR2 SMNVEV (reference sequence).